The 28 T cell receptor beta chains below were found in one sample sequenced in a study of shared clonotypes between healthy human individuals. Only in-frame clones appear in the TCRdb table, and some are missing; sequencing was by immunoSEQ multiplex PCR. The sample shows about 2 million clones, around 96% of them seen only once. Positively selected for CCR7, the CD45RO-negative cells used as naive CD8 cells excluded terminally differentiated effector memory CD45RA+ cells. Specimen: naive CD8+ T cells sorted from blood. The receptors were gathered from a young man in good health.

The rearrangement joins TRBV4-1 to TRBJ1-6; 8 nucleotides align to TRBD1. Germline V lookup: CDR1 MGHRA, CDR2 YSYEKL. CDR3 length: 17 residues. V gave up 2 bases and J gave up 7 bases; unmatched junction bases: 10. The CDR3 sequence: CASSQIGTGSLNSPLHF. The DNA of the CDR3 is TGCGCCAGCAGCCAAATCGGGACAGGAAGTTTGAATTCACCCCTCCACTTT.

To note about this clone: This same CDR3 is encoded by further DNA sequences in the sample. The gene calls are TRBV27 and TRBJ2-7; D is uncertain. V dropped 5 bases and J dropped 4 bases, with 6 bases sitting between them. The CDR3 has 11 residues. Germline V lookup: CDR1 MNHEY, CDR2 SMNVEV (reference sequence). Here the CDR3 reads CASSPRYEQYF. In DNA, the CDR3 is TGTGCCAGCAGTCCAAGATACGAGCAGTACTTC.

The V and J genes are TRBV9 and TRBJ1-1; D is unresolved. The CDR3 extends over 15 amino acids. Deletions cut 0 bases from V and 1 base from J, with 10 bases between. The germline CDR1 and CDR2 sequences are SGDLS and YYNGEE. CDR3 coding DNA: TGTGCCAGCAGCGTAGGAGGTGGGCCGAACACTGAAGCTTTCTTT. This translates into CASSVGGGPNTEAFF.

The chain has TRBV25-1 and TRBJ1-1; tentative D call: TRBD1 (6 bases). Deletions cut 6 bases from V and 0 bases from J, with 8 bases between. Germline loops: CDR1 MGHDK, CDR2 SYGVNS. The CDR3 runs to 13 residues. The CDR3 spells CASRTGLNTEAFF. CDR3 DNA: TGTGCCAGCAGAACAGGGTTGAACACTGAAGCTTTCTTT.

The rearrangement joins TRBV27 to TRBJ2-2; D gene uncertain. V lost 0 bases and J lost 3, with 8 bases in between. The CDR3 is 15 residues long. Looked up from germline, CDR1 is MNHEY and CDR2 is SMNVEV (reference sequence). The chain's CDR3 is CASSLSLGYTGELFF. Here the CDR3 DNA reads TGTGCCAGCAGTTTATCCCTGGGCTACACCGGGGAGCTGTTTTTT.

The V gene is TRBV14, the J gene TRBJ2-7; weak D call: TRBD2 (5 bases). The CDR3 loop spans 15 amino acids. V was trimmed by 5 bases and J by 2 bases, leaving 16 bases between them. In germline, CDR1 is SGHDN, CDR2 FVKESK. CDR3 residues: CASSSLTGKTYEQYF. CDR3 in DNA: TGTGCCAGCAGCTCACTGACGGGGAAGACCTACGAGCAGTACTTC.

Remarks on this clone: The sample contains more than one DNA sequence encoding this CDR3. CDR3 sequence (DNA): TGTGCCAGCAGCTTAAACACTGAAGCTTTCTTT. Its protein product is CASSLNTEAFF. The genes are TRBV11-2 and TRBJ1-1; D is ambiguous. CDR3 size: 11 residues. The V and J ends lost 2 bases and 2 bases respectively, with 0 bases between them. CDR1 is SGHAT, CDR2 FQNNGV, per germline.

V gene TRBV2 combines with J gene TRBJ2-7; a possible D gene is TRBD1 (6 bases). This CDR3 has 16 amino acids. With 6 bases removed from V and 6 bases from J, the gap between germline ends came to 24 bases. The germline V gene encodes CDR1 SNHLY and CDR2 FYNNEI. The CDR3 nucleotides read TGTGCCAGCAGGGATCCCGTCCAGGGGAGATTAATCGAGCAGTACTTC. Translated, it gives CASRDPVQGRLIEQYF.

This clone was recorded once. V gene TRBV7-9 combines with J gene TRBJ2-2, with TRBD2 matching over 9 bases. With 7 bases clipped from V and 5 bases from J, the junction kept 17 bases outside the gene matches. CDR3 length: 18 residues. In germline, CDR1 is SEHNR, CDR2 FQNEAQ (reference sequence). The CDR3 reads CASKFTREGMGVTGELFF. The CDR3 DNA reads TGTGCCAGCAAGTTTACGCGGGAGGGCATGGGCGTTACCGGGGAGCTGTTTTTT.

The CDR3 nucleotides are TGTGCCAGCAGCTTGTATTGGGGCGGATCCTACGAGCAGTACTTC. This gives the protein CASSLYWGGSYEQYF. The J gene is TRBJ2-7, the V gene TRBV5-6; weak D call: TRBD1 (5 bases). The length of the CDR3 is 15 residues. CDR1 and CDR2 from the germline V gene are SGHDT and YYEEEE. Trimming shortened V by 1 base and J by 1 base, and 12 bases separated the two germline ends. The complete variable domain, with remaining parts taken from reference TRBV5-6 and TRBJ2-7, reads DAGVTQSPTHLIKTRGQQVTLRCSPKSGHDTVSWYQQALGQGPQFIFQYYEEEERQRGNFPDRFSGHQFPNYSSELNVNALLLGDSALYLCASSLYWGGSYEQYFGPGTRLTVT.

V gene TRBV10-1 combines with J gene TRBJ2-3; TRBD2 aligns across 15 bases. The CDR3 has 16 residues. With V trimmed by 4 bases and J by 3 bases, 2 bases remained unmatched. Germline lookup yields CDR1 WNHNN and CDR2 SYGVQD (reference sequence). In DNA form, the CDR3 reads TGCGCCAGCAGTGGGGGGACTAGCGGGGGGACAGATACGCAGTATTTT. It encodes CASSGGTSGGTDTQYF.

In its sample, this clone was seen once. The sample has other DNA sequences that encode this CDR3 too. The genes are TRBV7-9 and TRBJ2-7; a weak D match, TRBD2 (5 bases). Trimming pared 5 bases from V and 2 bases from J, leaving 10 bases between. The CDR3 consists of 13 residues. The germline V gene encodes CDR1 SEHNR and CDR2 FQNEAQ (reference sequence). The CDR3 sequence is CASSPAAAYEQYF. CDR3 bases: TGTGCCAGCAGCCCAGCGGCGGCCTACGAGCAGTACTTC.

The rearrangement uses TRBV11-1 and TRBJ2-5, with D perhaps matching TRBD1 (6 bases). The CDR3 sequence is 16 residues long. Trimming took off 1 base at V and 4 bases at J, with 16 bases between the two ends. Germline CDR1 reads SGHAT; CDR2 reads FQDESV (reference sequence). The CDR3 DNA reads TGTGCCAGCAGCTTAGACCAGATTGGACAGATAGAGACCCAGTACTTC. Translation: CASSLDQIGQIETQYF. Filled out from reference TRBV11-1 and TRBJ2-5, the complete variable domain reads EAEVAQSPRYKITEKSQAVAFWCDPISGHATLYWYRQILGQGPELLVQFQDESVVDDSQLPKDRFSAERLKGVDSTLKIQPAELGDSAMYLCASSLDQIGQIETQYFGPGTRLLVL.

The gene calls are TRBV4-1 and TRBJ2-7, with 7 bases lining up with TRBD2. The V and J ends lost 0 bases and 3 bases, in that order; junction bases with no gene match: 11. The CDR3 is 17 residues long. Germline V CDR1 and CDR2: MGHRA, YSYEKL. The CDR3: CASSQELLGEGRYEQYF. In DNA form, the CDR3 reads TGCGCCAGCAGCCAAGAACTCTTAGGGGAGGGACGCTACGAGCAGTACTTC.

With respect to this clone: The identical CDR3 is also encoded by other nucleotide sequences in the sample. This CDR3 is CASSLDGSSYEQYF. CDR3 nucleotide sequence: TGTGCCAGCAGCTTAGACGGGTCCTCCTACGAGCAGTACTTC. The chain couples TRBV7-2 to TRBJ2-7; D is undetermined. Trimming stripped 1 base from V and 0 bases from J, with 7 bases between. In germline, CDR1 is SGHTA, CDR2 FQGNSA. CDR3 length: 14 amino acids.

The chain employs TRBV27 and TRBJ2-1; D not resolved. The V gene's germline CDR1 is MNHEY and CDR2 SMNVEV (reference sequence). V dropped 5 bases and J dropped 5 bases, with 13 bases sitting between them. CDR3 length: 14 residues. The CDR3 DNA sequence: TGTGCCAGCAGTCCACACGACGGTGACAATGAGCAGTTCTTC. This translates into CASSPHDGDNEQFF.

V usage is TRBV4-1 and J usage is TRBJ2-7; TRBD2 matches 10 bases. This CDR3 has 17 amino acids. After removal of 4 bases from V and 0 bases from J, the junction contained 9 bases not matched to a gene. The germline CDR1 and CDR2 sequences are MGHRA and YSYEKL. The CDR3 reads CASSRDGTSGASYEQYF. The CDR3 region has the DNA TGCGCCAGCAGCCGAGACGGAACTAGCGGGGCCTCCTACGAGCAGTACTTC.

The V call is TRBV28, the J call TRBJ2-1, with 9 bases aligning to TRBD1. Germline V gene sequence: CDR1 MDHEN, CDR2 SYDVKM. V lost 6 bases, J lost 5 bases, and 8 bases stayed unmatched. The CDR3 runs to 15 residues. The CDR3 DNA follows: TGTGCCAGCAGCCTGACAGGGGGTCTCGACAATGAGCAGTTCTTC. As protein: CASSLTGGLDNEQFF.

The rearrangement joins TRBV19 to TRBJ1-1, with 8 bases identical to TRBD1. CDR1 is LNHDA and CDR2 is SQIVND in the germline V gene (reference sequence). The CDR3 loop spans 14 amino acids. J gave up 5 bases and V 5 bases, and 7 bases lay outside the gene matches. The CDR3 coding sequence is TGTGCCAGTAGTCCAAGGACAGGGCGGACTGAAGCTTTCTTT. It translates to CASSPRTGRTEAFF.

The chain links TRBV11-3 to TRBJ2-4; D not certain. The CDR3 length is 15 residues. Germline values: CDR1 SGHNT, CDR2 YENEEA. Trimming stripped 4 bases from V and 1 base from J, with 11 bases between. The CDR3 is CASSCRRWAKNIQYF. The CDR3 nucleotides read TGTGCCAGCAGCTGTCGCAGGTGGGCCAAAAACATTCAGTACTTC.

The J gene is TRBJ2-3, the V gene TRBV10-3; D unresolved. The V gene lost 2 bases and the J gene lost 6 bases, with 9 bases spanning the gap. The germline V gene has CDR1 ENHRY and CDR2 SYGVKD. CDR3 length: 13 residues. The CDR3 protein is CAISEKGSDTQYF. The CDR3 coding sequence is TGTGCCATCAGTGAGAAGGGCTCGGATACGCAGTATTTT.

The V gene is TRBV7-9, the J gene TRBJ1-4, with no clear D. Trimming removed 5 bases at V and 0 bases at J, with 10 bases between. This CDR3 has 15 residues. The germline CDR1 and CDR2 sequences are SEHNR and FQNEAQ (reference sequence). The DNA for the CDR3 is TGTGCCAGCAGCCCCGCCGGGCCAACTAATGAAAAACTGTTTTTT. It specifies CASSPAGPTNEKLFF. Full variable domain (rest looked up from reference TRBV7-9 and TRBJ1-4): DTGVSQNPRHKITKRGQNVTFRCDPISEHNRLYWYRQTLGQGPEFLTYFQNEAQLEKSRLLSDRFSAERPKGSFSTLEIQRTEQGDSAMYLCASSPAGPTNEKLFFGSGTQLSVL.

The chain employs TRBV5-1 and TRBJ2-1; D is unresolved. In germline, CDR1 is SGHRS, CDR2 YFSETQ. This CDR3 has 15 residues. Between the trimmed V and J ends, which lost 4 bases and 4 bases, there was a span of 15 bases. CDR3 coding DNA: TGCGCCAGCAGCCCCACTACCGGAACTTACAATGAGCAGTTCTTC. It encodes CASSPTTGTYNEQFF.

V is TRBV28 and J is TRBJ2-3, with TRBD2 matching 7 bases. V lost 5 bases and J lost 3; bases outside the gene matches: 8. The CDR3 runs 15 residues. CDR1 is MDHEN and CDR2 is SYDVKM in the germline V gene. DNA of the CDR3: TGTGCCAGCAGTACATTTAGCGGGTTAACAGATACGCAGTATTTT. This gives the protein CASSTFSGLTDTQYF.

As DNA, the CDR3 is TGCGCCAGCAGCCAAGAACCCAGCTACTATGGCTACACCTTC. It specifies CASSQEPSYYGYTF. This sequence joins TRBV4-3 and TRBJ1-2; D unclear. The germline CDR1 and CDR2 sequences are LGHNA and YSLEER. CDR3 length equals 14 residues. V was clipped by 0 bases and J by 3 bases, with 8 bases between them.

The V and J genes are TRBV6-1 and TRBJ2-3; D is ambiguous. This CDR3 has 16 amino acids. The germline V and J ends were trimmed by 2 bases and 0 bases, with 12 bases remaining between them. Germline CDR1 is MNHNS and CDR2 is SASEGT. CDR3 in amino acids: CASSELAASSTDTQYF. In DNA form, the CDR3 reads TGTGCCAGCAGTGAACTGGCAGCCTCTAGCACAGATACGCAGTATTTT.

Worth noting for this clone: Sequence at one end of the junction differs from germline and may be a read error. This CDR3 is CASSPSSGTSGYAQYF. The CDR3 DNA reads as TGTGCCAGCAGCCCGTCCTCCGGGACTAGCGGTTACGCGCAGTACTTC. The rearrangement links TRBV7-9 to TRBJ2-7; TRBD2 aligns across 11 bases. The CDR3 length is 16 residues. Germline CDR1 reads SEHNR; CDR2 reads FQNEAQ (reference sequence).

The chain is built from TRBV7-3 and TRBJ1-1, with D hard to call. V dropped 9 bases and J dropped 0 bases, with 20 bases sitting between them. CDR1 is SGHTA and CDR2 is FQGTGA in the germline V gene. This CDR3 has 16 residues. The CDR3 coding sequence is TGTGCCAGTTTAGCGTTGGTCGGTGGGATGAACACTGAAGCTTTCTTT. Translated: CASLALVGGMNTEAFF.